This T cell receptor (beta chain) was recovered during a study of blood T cell repertoires in COVID-19. TCRdb keeps only in-frame clones here, not all; method: immunoSEQ multiplex PCR. The table lists about 50,000 clones, roughly 84% of them singletons. The table lists this clone with a few counts. The length of the CDR3 is 14 residues. The V end lost 5 bases, the J end lost 6 bases, and 14 bases lay between the germline ends. CDR1 and CDR2 (germline): SEHNR, FQNEAQ (reference sequence). The chain has TRBV7-9 and TRBJ2-1; possible D gene TRBD2, 6 bases. The receptor was derived from a man in his fifties or sixties with active COVID-19. The sample consisted of peripheral blood. This CDR3 reads CASSLGGTPNEQFF. CDR3 bases: TGTGCCAGCAGCCTAGGCGGGACTCCCAATGAGCAGTTCTTC.